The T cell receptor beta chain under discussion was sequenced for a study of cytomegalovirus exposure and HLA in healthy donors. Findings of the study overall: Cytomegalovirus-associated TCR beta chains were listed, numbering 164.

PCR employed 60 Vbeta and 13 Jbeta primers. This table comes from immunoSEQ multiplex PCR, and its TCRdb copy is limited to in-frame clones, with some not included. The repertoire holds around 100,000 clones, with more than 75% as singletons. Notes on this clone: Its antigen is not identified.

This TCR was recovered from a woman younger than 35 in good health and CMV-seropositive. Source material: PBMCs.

The CDR3 here is CASSESGGGSDTQYF. CDR3 nucleotide sequence: TGCGCCAGCAGTGAGTCCGGGGGGGGATCTGATACGCAGTATTTT. The chain joins TRBV10-1 to TRBJ2-3, with 8 bases that match TRBD2. Trimming at V came to 0 bases and at J to 6 bases, leaving 5 bases not matched to a gene. Germline V gene data show CDR1 as WNHNN and CDR2 as SYGVQD (reference sequence). The CDR3 length is 15 residues.